One sample yielded the 20 T cell receptor beta chains listed below, sequenced in a study of radiation and T cells in renal cell carcinoma. The time point was: baseline pretreatment blood. Regarding treatment: 15 Gy SBRT to primary tumor, nephrectomy 4 weeks later. The data were produced by immunoSEQ multiplex PCR, yet TCRdb's version contains in-frame clones alone and is incomplete. The sample includes under 65,000 clones, 65% to 80% seen only once; the top ten take 6% to 9.5%. This material consisted of blood, taken from a patient whose treatment included radiotherapy and nephrectomy. The receptors derive from a man aged 55 to 70 with renal cell carcinoma.

This clone appeared a few times. This sequence joins TRBV7-2 and TRBJ2-3; TRBD2 agrees at 11 bases. The germline CDR1 and CDR2 sequences are SGHTA and FQGNSA. The CDR3 spans 15 residues. Losses at the gene ends were 7 bases for V and 4 bases for J; bases not matched to a gene: 7. The CDR3 spells CASTWGGLAADTQYF. In DNA, the CDR3 is TGTGCCAGCACCTGGGGGGGACTAGCGGCAGATACGCAGTATTTT.

J is TRBJ1-4 and V is TRBV4-3; D remains unclear. V lost 7 bases to trimming and J lost 2 bases, with 14 bases between them. Germline V CDR1 and CDR2: LGHNA, YSLEER. This CDR3 spans 15 amino acids. Here the CDR3 DNA reads TGCGCCAGCACCATCCATGGGGAGACTAATGAAAAACTGTTTTTT. Its protein is CASTIHGETNEKLFF.

The chain joins TRBV19 to TRBJ1-1; perhaps TRBD1 as D (5 bases). The germline gives CDR1 LNHDA, CDR2 SQIVND (reference sequence). CDR3 length: 13 amino acids. V was clipped by 5 bases and J by 5 bases, with 12 bases between them. CDR3 residues: CASSLGGGTEAFF. In nucleotides, the CDR3 is TGTGCCAGTAGTTTGGGTGGGGGGACTGAAGCTTTCTTT.

V and J are TRBV7-7 and TRBJ2-3; TRBD2 matches 10 bases. The CDR3 spans 15 residues. Germline CDR1 and CDR2: SSHAT and FNYEAQ (reference sequence). Trimming removed 5 bases from V and 2 bases from J; junction bases left unmatched: 4. The CDR3 coding sequence is TGTGCCAGCAGCCTTAGCGGGGGGTTCACAGATACGCAGTATTTT. Its translation: CASSLSGGFTDTQYF. Drawing the rest from reference TRBV7-7 and TRBJ2-3, the complete variable domain is GAGVSQSPRYKVTKRGQDVTLRCDPISSHATLYWYQQALGQGPEFLTYFNYEAQPDKSGLPSDRFSAERPEGSISTLTIQRTEQRDSAMYRCASSLSGGFTDTQYFGPGTRLTVL.

The rearrangement uses TRBV10-3 and TRBJ2-1; 14 nucleotides align to TRBD2. CDR1 and CDR2 (germline): ENHRY, SYGVKD. CDR3 length: 17 amino acids. The ends lost 0 bases at V and 7 bases at J; junction bases unmatched: 5. The CDR3 coding sequence is TGTGCCATCAGTGAGTCGGCCGGGACTAGCGGGAGAAATGAGCAGTTCTTC. Translated, it gives CAISESAGTSGRNEQFF.

V and J are TRBV9 and TRBJ2-5, with D unclear. Germline V gene sequence: CDR1 SGDLS, CDR2 YYNGEE. With 2 bases removed from V and 1 base from J, the gap between germline ends came to 3 bases. The length of the CDR3 is 12 residues. The CDR3 nucleotides read TGTGCCAGCAGCGTTGGCCAAGAGACCCAGTACTTC. It codes for CASSVGQETQYF. Using reference TRBV9 and TRBJ2-5 for the parts outside the CDR3, the full variable domain is DSGVTQTPKHLITATGQRVTLRCSPRSGDLSVYWYQQSLDQGLQFLIQYYNGEERAKGNILERFSAQQFPDLHSELNLSSLELGDSALYFCASSVGQETQYFGPGTRLLVL.

The chain carries TRBV5-1 and TRBJ2-6; 7 nucleotides line up with TRBD1. This CDR3 is 17 amino acids long. Trimming took 2 bases from V and 0 from J; bases not matched to a gene: 5. Germline CDR1 is SGHRS and CDR2 is YFSETQ. CDR3 coding DNA: TGCGCCAGCAGCTTTCAAAACAGGGGCTCTGGGGCCAACGTCCTGACTTTC. Its protein product is CASSFQNRGSGANVLTF.

The chain joins TRBV11-2 to TRBJ2-3; 7 positions agree with TRBD1. Trimming cost V 6 bases and J 2 bases; bases outside gene matches: 8. This CDR3 contains 15 residues. Germline values: CDR1 SGHAT, CDR2 FQNNGV. CDR3 amino acids: CASSLGTATTDTQYF. The CDR3 nucleotides read TGTGCCAGCAGTCTGGGGACAGCGACCACAGATACGCAGTATTTT. The full variable domain, completed using reference TRBV11-2 and TRBJ2-3, is EAGVAQSPRYKIIEKRQSVAFWCNPISGHATLYWYQQILGQGPKLLIQFQNNGVVDDSQLPKDRFSAERLKGVDSTLKIQPAKLEDSAVYLCASSLGTATTDTQYFGPGTRLTVL.

The genes are TRBV6-6 and TRBJ1-2, with 7 bases lining up with TRBD1. CDR1 and CDR2 (germline): MNHNY, SVGAGI (reference sequence). The CDR3 length is 14 residues. Trimming at V came to 5 bases and at J to 4 bases, leaving 7 bases not matched to a gene. The CDR3 protein is CASSQGDRPYGYTF. CDR3 nucleotide sequence: TGTGCCAGCAGTCAGGGGGACAGACCCTATGGCTACACCTTC.

V usage is TRBV18 and J usage is TRBJ1-2, with TRBD1 matching over 7 bases. The CDR3 contains 13 residues. The germline V gene encodes CDR1 KGHSH and CDR2 LQKENI. J lost 4 bases, V lost 2 bases, and 1 base had no gene match. In DNA, the CDR3 is TGTGCCAGCTCACCAGAGGGGGCCTATGGCTACACCTTC. This gives the protein CASSPEGAYGYTF. Drawing the rest from reference TRBV18 and TRBJ1-2, the complete variable domain is NAGVMQNPRHLVRRRGQEARLRCSPMKGHSHVYWYRQLPEEGLKFMVYLQKENIIDESGMPKERFSAEFPKEGPSILRIQQVVRGDSAAYFCASSPEGAYGYTFGSGTRLTVV.

The chain is built from TRBV7-2 and TRBJ2-1; D is unclear. The length of the CDR3 is 13 residues. CDR1 and CDR2 from the germline V gene are SGHTA and FQGNSA. V lost 1 base to trimming and J lost 6 bases, with 7 bases between them. The CDR3 DNA follows: TGTGCCAGCAGCTTAGTTGGCGGCAATGAGCAGTTCTTC. The encoded protein is CASSLVGGNEQFF.

CDR3 amino acids: CASSLAGGWGEQYV. The CDR3 DNA follows: TGTGCCAGCAGCTTAGCGGGAGGCTGGGGCGAGCAGTACGTC. The chain couples TRBV11-2 to TRBJ2-7, with 7 bases identical to TRBD2. This CDR3 comprises 14 residues. The germline CDR1 and CDR2 sequences are SGHAT and FQNNGV. V shed 1 base and J 6 bases; nucleotides not matched to a gene: 6.

This chain links TRBV19 with TRBJ1-1; TRBD1 might be the D (5 bases). This CDR3 is 15 amino acids long. CDR1 and CDR2 from the germline V gene are LNHDA and SQIVND (reference sequence). Trimming shortened V by 0 bases and J by 0 bases, and 8 bases separated the two germline ends. CDR3 protein: CASSIDRGLNTEAFF. The CDR3 DNA sequence: TGTGCCAGTAGTATAGATAGGGGTTTGAACACTGAAGCTTTCTTT.

In DNA, the CDR3 is TGTGCCACCAGCTTGAGCGGATCTGGACAGCCCCAGCATTTT. It specifies CATSLSGSGQPQHF. The chain uses TRBV15 and TRBJ1-5; no definite D call. V lost 5 bases and J 7 bases, leaving 15 bases between the germline ends. The CDR3 runs to 14 residues. The germline CDR1 and CDR2 sequences are LNHNV and YYDKDF (reference sequence). Looking up the rest from reference TRBV15 and TRBJ1-5 gives the full variable domain: DAMVIQNPRYQVTQFGKPVTLSCSQTLNHNVMYWYQQKSSQAPKLLFHYYDKDFNNEADTPDNFQSRRPNTSFCFLDIRSPGLGDTAMYLCATSLSGSGQPQHFGDGTRLSIL.

The chain has TRBV9 and TRBJ2-2; a weak D match, TRBD1 (6 bases). V was shortened by 0 bases and J by 5 bases, with 17 bases between the two germline ends. This CDR3 region has 17 residues. CDR1 is SGDLS and CDR2 is YYNGEE in the germline V gene. CDR3 DNA sequence: TGTGCCAGCAGCGTAGGTCTCCCCCGTACAGGGACCGGGGAGCTGTTTTTT. Encoded protein: CASSVGLPRTGTGELFF.

The chain recombines TRBV5-1 with TRBJ2-1, with 8 bases that match TRBD1. Per the germline V gene, CDR1 is SGHRS and CDR2 is YFSETQ. The CDR3 is 15 amino acids. The V gene end was trimmed by 7 bases and the J gene end by 0 bases; junction bases not matched to a gene: 6. CDR3 residues: CASSADRASYNEQFF. The CDR3 nucleotides are TGCGCCAGCTCAGCGGACAGGGCCTCCTACAATGAGCAGTTCTTC.

This clone came up once. The rearrangement links TRBV7-2 to TRBJ2-3; D is tentatively TRBD1 or TRBD2 (5 bases each). CDR1 and CDR2 from the germline V gene are SGHTA and FQGNSA. This CDR3 spans 15 amino acids. V gave up 1 base and J gave up 0 bases, with 8 bases separating them. DNA of the CDR3: TGTGCCAGCAGCTTAGTTTGGGGGAGCACAGATACGCAGTATTTT. Translated, it gives CASSLVWGSTDTQYF.

The chain recombines TRBV7-9 with TRBJ1-4; D remains unclear. Germline V lookup: CDR1 SEHNR, CDR2 FQNEAQ (reference sequence). CDR3 length equals 13 residues. Trimming removed 4 bases at V and 7 bases at J, with 10 bases between. The CDR3 region has the DNA TGTGCCAGCAGCTGGGTCGGAGTTGAAAAACTGTTTTTT. It encodes CASSWVGVEKLFF. Variable domain in full (rest from reference TRBV7-9 and TRBJ1-4): DTGVSQNPRHKITKRGQNVTFRCDPISEHNRLYWYRQTLGQGPEFLTYFQNEAQLEKSRLLSDRFSAERPKGSFSTLEIQRTEQGDSAMYLCASSWVGVEKLFFGSGTQLSVL.

The V and J genes are TRBV19 and TRBJ2-2; D is uncertain. The CDR3 totals 14 residues. Germline V gene lookup returns CDR1 LNHDA and CDR2 SQIVND (reference sequence). V lost 1 base to trimming and J lost 2 bases, with 5 bases between them. The CDR3 is CASSIAQNTGELFF. The CDR3 nucleotides read TGTGCCAGTAGTATAGCCCAAAACACCGGGGAGCTGTTTTTT.

V is TRBV5-5 and J is TRBJ1-4, with D maybe TRBD1 (6 bases). CDR3 length equals 14 residues. Germline V gene data show CDR1 as SGHKS and CDR2 as YYEKEE (reference sequence). The V gene lost 4 bases and the J gene lost 4 bases, with 11 bases spanning the gap. The CDR3: CASSTTGRNEKLFF. The CDR3 region has the DNA TGTGCCAGCAGCACGACAGGCCGTAATGAAAAACTGTTTTTT.